These 14 T cell receptor beta chains were all obtained from the same sample, sequenced in a study of cytomegalovirus exposure and HLA in healthy donors. Primers for the PCR totalled 60 Vbeta and 13 Jbeta. Method: immunoSEQ multiplex PCR; TCRdb's copy keeps in-frame clones and lacks some. The sample has over 85,000 clones, around three quarters seen once; the top ten hold 1% to 1.5%. Sequences were obtained from PBMCs. The receptors stem from a woman aged 25 to 39 in good health and CMV-seronegative.

The J gene is TRBJ1-5, the V gene TRBV19, with 11 bases identical to TRBD1. CDR1 LNHDA and CDR2 SQIVND come from the germline V gene (reference sequence). V gave up 6 bases and J gave up 6 bases; unmatched junction bases: 4. The CDR3 spans 14 residues. The CDR3 DNA is TGTGCCAGTAGGGAGGGACAGGGGGTTCAGCCCCAGCATTTT. Protein product: CASREGQGVQPQHF.

The gene calls are TRBV4-3 and TRBJ2-7, with 10 bases matching TRBD1. Trimming took 0 bases from V and 4 from J; bases not matched to a gene: 12. CDR1 is LGHNA, CDR2 YSLEER, per germline. There are 18 residues in the CDR3. The CDR3 DNA is TGCGCCAGCAGCCAAGATCATAAATCCGGACAGGGGGTATACGAGCAGTACTTC. As protein: CASSQDHKSGQGVYEQYF.

J is TRBJ1-1 and V is TRBV29-1, with TRBD1 matching 8 bases. Trimming took 6 bases from V and 4 from J; bases not matched to a gene: 10. The CDR3 runs to 14 residues. CDR1 is SQVTM and CDR2 is ANQGSEA in the germline V gene. The CDR3 here is CSVPALGTGTEAFF. CDR3 in DNA: TGCAGCGTGCCAGCCTTGGGGACAGGCACTGAAGCTTTCTTT.

This chain links TRBV28 with TRBJ2-7, with TRBD1 matching 12 bases. CDR3 length: 17 residues. The V and J ends lost 6 bases and 5 bases, in that order; junction bases with no gene match: 14. CDR1 MDHEN and CDR2 SYDVKM come from the germline V gene. In DNA form, the CDR3 reads TGTGCCAGCAGAACTAGGGACAGGGGGCCGGCTCGGAACGAGCAGTACTTC. This codes for CASRTRDRGPARNEQYF.

The chain is built from TRBV19 and TRBJ2-5; TRBD1 aligns across 8 bases. After removal of 6 bases from V and 3 bases from J, the junction contained 3 bases not matched to a gene. The CDR3 contains 13 residues. Germline values: CDR1 LNHDA, CDR2 SQIVND (reference sequence). CDR3 coding DNA: TGTGCCAGTAGCATGGACAGGGAAGAGACCCAGTACTTC. Amino acids: CASSMDREETQYF.

The rearrangement links TRBV4-2 to TRBJ1-6; 9 bases are a match to TRBD1. The CDR3 is made up of 23 amino acids. CDR1 is LGHNA, CDR2 YNFKEQ, per germline. The junction had 19 bases not matched to a gene; V was cut back by 1 base and J by 0 bases. For the CDR3, the DNA is TGTGCCAGCAGCCAAGTAGGCCGTTACAGGGGGCCCCAATCAAGCTCCTATAATTCACCCCTCCACTTT. It is translated as CASSQVGRYRGPQSSSYNSPLHF.

The chain uses TRBV7-2 and TRBJ1-1, with TRBD1 matching over 9 bases. V lost 5 bases, J lost 1 base, and 8 bases stayed unmatched. This CDR3 contains 16 residues. Germline V gene data show CDR1 as SGHTA and CDR2 as FQGNSA. The CDR3 loop reads CASSPRTGEGNTEAFF. The CDR3 nucleotides read TGTGCCAGCAGCCCGAGGACAGGGGAGGGGAACACTGAAGCTTTCTTT.

This chain joins TRBV20-1 and TRBJ2-1; TRBD2 aligns across 8 bases. V lost 4 bases, J lost 11 bases, and 4 bases stayed unmatched. Germline V gives CDR1 DFQATT, CDR2 SNEGSKA (reference sequence). There are 11 residues in the CDR3. The CDR3 region is CSANLAGKQFF. The CDR3 region has the DNA TGCAGTGCTAACCTAGCGGGCAAGCAGTTCTTC.

This clone has just a few counts. V gene TRBV4-3 combines with J gene TRBJ2-7; D might be TRBD2 (6 bases). V was clipped by 3 bases and J by 2 bases, with 20 bases between them. Germline CDR1 is LGHNA and CDR2 is YSLEER. The CDR3 spans 17 residues. The CDR3 protein is CASSQIGDSGFPYEQYF. The CDR3, as DNA: TGCGCCAGCAGCCAGATAGGGGACTCCGGATTTCCCTACGAGCAGTACTTC.

The gene calls are TRBV5-1 and TRBJ1-1; D remains ambiguous. The V gene's germline CDR1 is SGHRS and CDR2 YFSETQ. This CDR3 is built from 14 residues. V was clipped by 1 base and J by 1 base, with 8 bases between them. CDR3 coding DNA: TGCGCCAGCAGCTTGAATGAGGCGAACACTGAAGCTTTCTTT. Amino acid sequence: CASSLNEANTEAFF.

The chain uses TRBV7-2 and TRBJ1-6; D is unclear. Germline V gives CDR1 SGHTA, CDR2 FQGNSA. CDR3 size: 15 residues. Trimming removed 5 bases at V and 0 bases at J, with 8 bases between. CDR3 loop: CASSILSSYNSPLHF. The CDR3 DNA is TGTGCCAGCAGCATACTAAGCTCCTATAATTCACCCCTCCACTTT.

This chain uses TRBV28 with TRBJ2-1; 8 bases line up with TRBD2. Germline-derived CDR1 and CDR2 are MDHEN and SYDVKM. The CDR3 is 16 residues long. With 6 bases clipped from V and 4 bases from J, the junction kept 11 bases outside the gene matches. Written as DNA, the CDR3 is TGTGCCAGCAGGGTAAGGGCGGGAGGCGCGTACAATGAGCAGTTCTTC. Its protein is CASRVRAGGAYNEQFF.

The rearrangement joins TRBV29-1 to TRBJ2-5; no clear D gene. Trimming removed 0 bases from V and 4 bases from J, with 9 bases in between. The CDR3 sequence is 13 residues long. Germline values: CDR1 SQVTM, CDR2 ANQGSEA. CDR3 amino acids: CSVEEHRGETQYF. For the CDR3, the DNA is TGCAGCGTTGAAGAACACCGAGGAGAGACCCAGTACTTC.

This clone was counted once. This chain joins TRBV9 and TRBJ2-1, with TRBD2 identical over 12 bases. Trimming at V came to 3 bases and at J to 5 bases, leaving 3 bases not matched to a gene. Germline assignment: CDR1 SGDLS and CDR2 YYNGEE. There are 15 residues in the CDR3. The CDR3 DNA follows: TGTGCCAGCAGCGGAAGACTAGCGGGGGACAATGAGCAGTTCTTC. It yields the protein CASSGRLAGDNEQFF.